This entry describes one T cell receptor (beta chain). An end of the junction does not agree with germline; a read error may underlie this. Hyperthyroidism counted as stable given no ophthalmopathy within 18 months of follow-up. Clinicians diagnosed using symptoms, serum thyroxine, TRAb, thyroid ultrasound and orbital computed tomography. The germline CDR1 and CDR2 sequences are DFQATT and SNEGSKA (reference sequence). CDR3 size: 14 residues. Using RNA transcripts, the TCR beta CDR3 regions were amplified. First-round RT-PCR relied on HTBI primers, and a second-round multiplex PCR came next. TCRdb re-analysed the multiplex PCR reads in MiXCR, keeping a single row per CDR3 protein. The data hold over 500,000 distinct CDR3 sequences, with 20% to 25% observed a single time. This sample is part of a study of Graves' ophthalmopathy and Graves' hyperthyroidism.

This TCR was sampled from a woman in her late teens or twenties with stable Graves' hyperthyroidism. Some clones in this sample may be carry-over from other donors' samples. Material for sequencing was peripheral blood. The chain employs TRBV20-1 and TRBJ1-1; D unclear. CDR3 sequence reads: CSARSAVMNTETFF. The CDR3 DNA reads as TGCAGTGCTAGATCGGCAGTCATGAACACTGAAACTTTCTTT.